This T cell receptor (beta chain) was sequenced during a study of patients and donors after allogeneic stem cell transplantation (dated by TCRdb to 2020 to 2022). The library was built by means of RT-PCR. Sequencing used a NextSeq 550. TCRdb applied fastp at Q25 and MiXCR to the public reads, then kept only in-frame beta chains. Every distinct CDR3 protein forms one entry, paired with its most common genes and DNA. The sample includes hundreds of thousands of distinct CDR3 sequences, with more than 15% observed a single time. Over 6% of the sample is held by the ten biggest clonotypes. This clonotype came up a few times. It has no known antigen specificity. No base-level quality is on record; no much larger clone is a single base apart. According to the germline V gene, CDR1 reads MNHNS and CDR2 reads SASEGT. Its CDR3 holds 17 amino acids, cysteine through phenylalanine. The only DNA kept is the CDR3, 51 bases in frame from the first base. Ends trimmed: V by 5 bases, J by 3 bases; bases unmatched to a gene: 12.

The origin of this receptor is a human donor who was either an allogeneic HSCT recipient or a stem cell or donor lymphocyte infusion donor (not recorded which). It is not recorded whose cells these are; they may come from a transplant donor. In this chain, TRBV6-1 is recombined with TRBJ2-3; 9 bases in between match TRBD1. Sample: blood, either unsorted or a sorted T cell fraction (not recorded which). The DNA sequence is as follows: TGTGCCAGCAGTCGACTTCCGGGACAGGGACGGACAGATACGCAGTATTTT. Translated, this is CASSRLPGQGRTDTQYF.